The 2 T cell receptor beta chains below all came from one sample that was sequenced in a study of OX40 agonist ivuxolimab in advanced cancers. The repertoire was sequenced with immunoSEQ multiplex PCR; TCRdb's copy has only in-frame clones and lacks some. The sample lists approximately 21,000 clones, roughly 69% occurring once. The sequences come from CD4+ or CD8+ T cells sorted from blood, collected in a trial of the OX40 agonist ivuxolimab. These receptors were collected from an adult with an advanced solid tumor such as melanoma, head and neck, liver or kidney cancer.

This rearrangement joins TRBV29-1 to TRBJ2-7; D is undetermined. Germline loops: CDR1 SQVTM, CDR2 ANQGSEA. V was pared by 2 bases and J by 2 bases, with 13 bases between. CDR3 length: 14 residues. The CDR3 bases are TGCAGCGTTGAATTGGGCATCAAACCCTACGAGCAGTACTTC. Translating it yields CSVELGIKPYEQYF.

V and J are TRBV6-6 and TRBJ2-7; D possibly corresponds to TRBD2 (5 bases). This CDR3 region has 15 residues. Trimming pared 2 bases from V and 2 bases from J, leaving 13 bases between. Germline V gene data show CDR1 as MNHNY and CDR2 as SVGAGI (reference sequence). CDR3 sequence reads: CASSYGGSRTYEQYF. The CDR3 coding sequence is TGTGCCAGCAGTTACGGAGGCTCAAGAACCTACGAGCAGTACTTC.